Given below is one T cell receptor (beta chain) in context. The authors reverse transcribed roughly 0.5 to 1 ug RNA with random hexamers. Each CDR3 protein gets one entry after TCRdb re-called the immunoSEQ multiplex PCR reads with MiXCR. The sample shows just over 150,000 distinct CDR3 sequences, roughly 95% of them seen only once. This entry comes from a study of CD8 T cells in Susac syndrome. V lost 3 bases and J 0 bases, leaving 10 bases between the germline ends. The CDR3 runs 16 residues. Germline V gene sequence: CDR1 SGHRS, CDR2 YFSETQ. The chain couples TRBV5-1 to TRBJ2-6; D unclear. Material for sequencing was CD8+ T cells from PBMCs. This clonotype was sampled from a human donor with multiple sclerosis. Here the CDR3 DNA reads TGCGCCAGCAGCTCGCGCCGGGCCTCTGGGGCCAACGTCCTGACTTTC. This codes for CASSSRRASGANVLTF.